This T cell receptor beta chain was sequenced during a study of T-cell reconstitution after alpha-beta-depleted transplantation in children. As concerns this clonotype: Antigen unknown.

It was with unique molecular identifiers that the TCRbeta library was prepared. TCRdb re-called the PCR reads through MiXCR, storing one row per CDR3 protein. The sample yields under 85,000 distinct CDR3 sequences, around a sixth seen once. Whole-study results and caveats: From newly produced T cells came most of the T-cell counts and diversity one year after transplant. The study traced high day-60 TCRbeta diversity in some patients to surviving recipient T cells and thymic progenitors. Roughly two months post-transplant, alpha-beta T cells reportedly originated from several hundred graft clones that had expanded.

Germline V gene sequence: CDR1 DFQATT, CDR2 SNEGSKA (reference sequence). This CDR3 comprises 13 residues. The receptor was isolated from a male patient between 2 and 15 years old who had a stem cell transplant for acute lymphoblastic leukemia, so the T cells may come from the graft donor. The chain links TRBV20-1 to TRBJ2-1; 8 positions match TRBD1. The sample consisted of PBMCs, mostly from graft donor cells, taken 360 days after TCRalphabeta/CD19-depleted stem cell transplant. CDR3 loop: CSLDRDVGDEQFF. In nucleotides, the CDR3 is TGCAGCCTGGACAGGGACGTAGGGGATGAGCAGTTCTTC.